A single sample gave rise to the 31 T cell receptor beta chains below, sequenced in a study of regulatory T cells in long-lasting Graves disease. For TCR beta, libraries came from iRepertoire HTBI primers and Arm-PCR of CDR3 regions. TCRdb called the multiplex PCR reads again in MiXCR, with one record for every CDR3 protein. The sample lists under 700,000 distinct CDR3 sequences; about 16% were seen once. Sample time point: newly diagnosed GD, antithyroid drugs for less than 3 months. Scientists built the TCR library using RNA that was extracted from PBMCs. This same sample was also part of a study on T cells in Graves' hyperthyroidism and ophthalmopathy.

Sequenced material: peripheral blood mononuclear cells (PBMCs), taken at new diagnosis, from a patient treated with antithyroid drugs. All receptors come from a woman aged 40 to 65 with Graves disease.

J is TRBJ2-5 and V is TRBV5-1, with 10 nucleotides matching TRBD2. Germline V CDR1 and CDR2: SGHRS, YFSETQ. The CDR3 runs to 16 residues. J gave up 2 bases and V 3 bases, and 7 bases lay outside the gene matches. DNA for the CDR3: TGCGCCAGCAGCTCGACCCTAGCGGGGGTTCAAGAGACCCAGTACTTC. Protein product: CASSSTLAGVQETQYF. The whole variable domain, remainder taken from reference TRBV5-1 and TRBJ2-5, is KAGVTQTPRYLIKTRGQQVTLSCSPISGHRSVSWYQQTPGQGLQFLFEYFSETQRNKGNFPGRFSGRQFSNSRSEMNVSTLELGDSALYLCASSSTLAGVQETQYFGPGTRLLVL.

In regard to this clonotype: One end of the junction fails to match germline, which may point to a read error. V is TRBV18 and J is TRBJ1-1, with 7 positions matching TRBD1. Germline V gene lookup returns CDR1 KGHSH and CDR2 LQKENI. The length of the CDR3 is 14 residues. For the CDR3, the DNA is TGTGCCACCTCACTCCAGGGGGAGGACACTGAAGCTTTCTTT. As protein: CATSLQGEDTEAFF. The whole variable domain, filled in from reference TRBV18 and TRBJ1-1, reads NAGVMQNPRHLVRRRGQEARLRCSPMKGHSHVYWYRQLPEEGLKFMVYLQKENIIDESGMPKERFSAEFPKEGPSILRIQQVVRGDSAAYFCATSLQGEDTEAFFGQGTRLTVV.

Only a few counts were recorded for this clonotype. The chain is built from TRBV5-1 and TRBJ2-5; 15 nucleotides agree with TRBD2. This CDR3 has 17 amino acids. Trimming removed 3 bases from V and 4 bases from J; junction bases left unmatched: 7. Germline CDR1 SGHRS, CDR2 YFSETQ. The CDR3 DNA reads TGCGCCAGCAGCTACGGACTAGCGGGGGGGCCGCGAGAGACCCAGTACTTC. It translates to CASSYGLAGGPRETQYF.

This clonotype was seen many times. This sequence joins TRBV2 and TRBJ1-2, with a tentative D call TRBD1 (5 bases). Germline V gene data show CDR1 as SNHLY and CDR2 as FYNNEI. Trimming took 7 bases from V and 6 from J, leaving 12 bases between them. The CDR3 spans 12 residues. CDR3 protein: CASNSGWDGYTF. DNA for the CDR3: TGTGCCAGCAATTCAGGGTGGGATGGCTACACCTTC.

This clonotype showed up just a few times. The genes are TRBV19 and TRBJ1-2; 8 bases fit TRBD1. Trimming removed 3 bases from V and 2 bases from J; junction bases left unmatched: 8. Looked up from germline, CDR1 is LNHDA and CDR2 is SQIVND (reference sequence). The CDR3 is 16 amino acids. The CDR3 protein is CASSIGGTGINYGYTF. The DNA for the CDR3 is TGTGCCAGTAGTATCGGAGGGACAGGAATAAACTATGGCTACACCTTC.

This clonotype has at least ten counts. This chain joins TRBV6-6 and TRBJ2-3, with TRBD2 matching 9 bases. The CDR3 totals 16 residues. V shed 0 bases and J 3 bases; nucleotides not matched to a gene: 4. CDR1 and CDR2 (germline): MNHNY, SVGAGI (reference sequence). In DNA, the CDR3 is TGTGCCAGCAGTTACTCGAGCGGGGGGCCGACAGATACGCAGTATTTT. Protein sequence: CASSYSSGGPTDTQYF.

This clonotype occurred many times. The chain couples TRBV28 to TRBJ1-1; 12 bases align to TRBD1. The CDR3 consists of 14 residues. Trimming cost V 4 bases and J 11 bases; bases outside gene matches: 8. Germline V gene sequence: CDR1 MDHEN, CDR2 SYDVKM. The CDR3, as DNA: TGTGCCAGCAGTTCGGGGACAGGGGGCATCGGGGCTTTCTTT. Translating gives CASSSGTGGIGAFF.

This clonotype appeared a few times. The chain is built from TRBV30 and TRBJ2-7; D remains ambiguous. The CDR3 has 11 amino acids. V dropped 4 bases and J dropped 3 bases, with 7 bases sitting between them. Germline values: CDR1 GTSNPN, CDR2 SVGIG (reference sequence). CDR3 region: CAWTSSYEQYF. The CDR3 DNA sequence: TGTGCCTGGACTTCGAGCTACGAGCAGTACTTC.

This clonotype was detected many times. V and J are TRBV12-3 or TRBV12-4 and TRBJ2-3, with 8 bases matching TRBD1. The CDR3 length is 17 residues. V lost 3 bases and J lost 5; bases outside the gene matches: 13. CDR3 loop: CASSLRSSGQALDTQYF. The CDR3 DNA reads TGTGCCAGCAGTTTGAGGTCCTCGGGACAGGCTTTAGATACGCAGTATTTT.

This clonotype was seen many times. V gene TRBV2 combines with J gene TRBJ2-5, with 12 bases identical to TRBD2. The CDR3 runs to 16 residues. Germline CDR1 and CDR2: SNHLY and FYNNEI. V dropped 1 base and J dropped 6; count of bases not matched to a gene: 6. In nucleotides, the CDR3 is TGTGCCAGCAGTGAAGAGACTAGCGGGGGAGGAAAGACCCAGTACTTC. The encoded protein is CASSEETSGGGKTQYF.

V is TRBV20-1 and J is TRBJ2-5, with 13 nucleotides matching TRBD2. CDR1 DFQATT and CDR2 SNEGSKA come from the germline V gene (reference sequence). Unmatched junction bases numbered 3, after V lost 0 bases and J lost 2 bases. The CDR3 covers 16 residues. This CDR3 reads CSAREGTSGEQETQYF. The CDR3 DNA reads TGCAGTGCTAGAGAAGGGACTAGCGGGGAACAAGAGACCCAGTACTTC.

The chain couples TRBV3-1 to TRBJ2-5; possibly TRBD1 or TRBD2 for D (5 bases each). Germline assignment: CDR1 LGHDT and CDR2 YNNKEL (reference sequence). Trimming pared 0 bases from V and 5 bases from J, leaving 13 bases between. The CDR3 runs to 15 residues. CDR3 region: CASSQEKEGWETQYF. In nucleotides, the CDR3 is TGTGCCAGCAGCCAAGAGAAAGAGGGGTGGGAGACCCAGTACTTC.

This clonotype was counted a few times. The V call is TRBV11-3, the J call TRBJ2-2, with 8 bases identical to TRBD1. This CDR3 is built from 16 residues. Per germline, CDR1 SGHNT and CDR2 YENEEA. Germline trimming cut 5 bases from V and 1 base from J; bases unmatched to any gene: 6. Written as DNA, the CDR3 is TGTGCCAGCAGCACTGGACAGGGTTGGAACACCGGGGAGCTGTTTTTT. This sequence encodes CASSTGQGWNTGELFF.

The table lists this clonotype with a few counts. In nucleotides, the CDR3 is TGTGCCAGCAGCGTAGGGCAGACTAACTATGGCTACACCTTC. Protein product: CASSVGQTNYGYTF. The rearrangement links TRBV9 to TRBJ1-2, with D hard to call. Trimming removed 0 bases at V and 0 bases at J, with 6 bases between. Germline V gene sequence: CDR1 SGDLS, CDR2 YYNGEE. The CDR3 runs to 14 residues.

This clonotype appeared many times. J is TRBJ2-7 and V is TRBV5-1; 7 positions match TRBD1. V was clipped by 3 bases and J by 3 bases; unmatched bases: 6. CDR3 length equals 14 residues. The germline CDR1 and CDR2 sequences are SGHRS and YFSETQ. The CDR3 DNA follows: TGCGCCAGCAGCTCCCCAGGGGGTGGCTACGAGCAGTACTTC. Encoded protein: CASSSPGGGYEQYF.

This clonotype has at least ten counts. In DNA form, the CDR3 reads TGTGCCAGCAGTTTATGGGCAGGGGCCGGCAATCAGCCCCAGCATTTT. Encoded protein: CASSLWAGAGNQPQHF. The J gene is TRBJ1-5, the V gene TRBV28; D possibly corresponds to TRBD1 (6 bases). The CDR3 consists of 16 residues. CDR1 is MDHEN, CDR2 SYDVKM, per germline. The ends were cut back, 0 bases at V and 2 bases at J, with 11 bases in the middle.

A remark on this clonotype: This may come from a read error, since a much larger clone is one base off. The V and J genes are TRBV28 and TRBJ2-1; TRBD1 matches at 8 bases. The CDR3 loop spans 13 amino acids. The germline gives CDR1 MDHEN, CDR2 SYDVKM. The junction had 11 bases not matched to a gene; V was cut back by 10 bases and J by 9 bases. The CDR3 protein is CANGQGYGGEQFF. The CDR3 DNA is TGTGCCAACGGACAGGGCTATGGCGGTGAGCAGTTCTTC.

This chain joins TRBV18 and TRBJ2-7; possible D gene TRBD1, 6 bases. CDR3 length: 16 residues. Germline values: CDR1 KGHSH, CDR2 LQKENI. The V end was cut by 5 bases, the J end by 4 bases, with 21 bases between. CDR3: CASSANWGPIDYEQYF. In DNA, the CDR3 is TGTGCCAGCTCAGCCAATTGGGGGCCAATCGATTACGAGCAGTACTTC.

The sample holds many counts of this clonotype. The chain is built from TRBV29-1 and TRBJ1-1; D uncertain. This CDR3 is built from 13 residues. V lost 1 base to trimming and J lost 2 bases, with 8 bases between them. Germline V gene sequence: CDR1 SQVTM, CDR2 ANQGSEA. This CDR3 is CSVEGGSNTEAFF. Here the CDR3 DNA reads TGCAGCGTTGAAGGAGGCAGTAACACTGAAGCTTTCTTT.

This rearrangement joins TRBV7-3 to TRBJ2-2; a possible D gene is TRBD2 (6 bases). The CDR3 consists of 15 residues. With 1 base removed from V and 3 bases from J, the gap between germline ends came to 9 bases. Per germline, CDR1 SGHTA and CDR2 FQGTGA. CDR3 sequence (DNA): TGTGCCAGCAGCTTAATTGCGGGGTACACCGGGGAGCTGTTTTTT. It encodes CASSLIAGYTGELFF.

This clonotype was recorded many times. CDR3 in DNA: TGTGCCAGCAGTTGGGGTCCGACAGGCCTCCTGGATGGCTACACCTTC. Translated, it gives CASSWGPTGLLDGYTF. The V call is TRBV6-5, the J call TRBJ1-2, with TRBD1 as a possible D gene (6 bases). The CDR3 runs 16 residues. Germline V CDR1 and CDR2: MNHEY, SVGAGI. Between the trimmed V and J ends, which lost 4 bases and 6 bases, there was a span of 21 bases.

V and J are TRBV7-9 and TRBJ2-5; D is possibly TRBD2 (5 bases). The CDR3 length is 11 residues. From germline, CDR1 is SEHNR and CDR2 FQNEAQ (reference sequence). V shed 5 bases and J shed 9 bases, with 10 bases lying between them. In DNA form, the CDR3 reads TGTGCCAGCAGCCCAGCGGAGGCCCAGTACTTC. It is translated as CASSPAEAQYF.

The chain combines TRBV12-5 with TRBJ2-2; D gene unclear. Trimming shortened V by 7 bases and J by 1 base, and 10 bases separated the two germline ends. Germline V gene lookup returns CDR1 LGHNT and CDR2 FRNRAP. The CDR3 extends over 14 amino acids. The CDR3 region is CASATGRNTGELFF. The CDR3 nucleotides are TGTGCTAGTGCCACCGGACGGAACACCGGGGAGCTGTTTTTT.

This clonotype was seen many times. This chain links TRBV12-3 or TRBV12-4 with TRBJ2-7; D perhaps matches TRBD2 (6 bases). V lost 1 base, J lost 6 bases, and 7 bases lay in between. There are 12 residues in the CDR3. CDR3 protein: CASSLGGGEQYF. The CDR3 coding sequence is TGTGCCAGCAGTTTAGGGGGAGGCGAGCAGTACTTC.

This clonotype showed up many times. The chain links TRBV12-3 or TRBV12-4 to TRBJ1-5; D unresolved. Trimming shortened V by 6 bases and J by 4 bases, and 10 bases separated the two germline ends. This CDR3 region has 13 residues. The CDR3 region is CASSFSGNQPQHF. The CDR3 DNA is TGTGCCAGCAGCTTCTCGGGGAATCAGCCCCAGCATTTT.

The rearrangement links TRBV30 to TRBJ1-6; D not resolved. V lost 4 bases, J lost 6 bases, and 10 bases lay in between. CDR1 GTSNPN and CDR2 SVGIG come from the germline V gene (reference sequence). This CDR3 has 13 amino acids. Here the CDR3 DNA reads TGTGCCTGGACCCCACAGAGTAATTCACCCCTCCACTTT. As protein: CAWTPQSNSPLHF.

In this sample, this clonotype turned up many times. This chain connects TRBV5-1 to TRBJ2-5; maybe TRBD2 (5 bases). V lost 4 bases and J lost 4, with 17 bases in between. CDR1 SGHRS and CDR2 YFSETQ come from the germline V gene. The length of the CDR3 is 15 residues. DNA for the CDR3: TGCGCCAGCAGCGAGGGTGTCATCGTAGGAGAGACCCAGTACTTC. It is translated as CASSEGVIVGETQYF.

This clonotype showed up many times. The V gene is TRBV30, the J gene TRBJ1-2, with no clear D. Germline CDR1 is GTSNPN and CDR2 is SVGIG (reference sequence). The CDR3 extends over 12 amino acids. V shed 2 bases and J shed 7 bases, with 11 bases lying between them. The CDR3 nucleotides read TGTGCCTGGAGTTTCTCACGAGGTGGCTACACCTTC. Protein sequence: CAWSFSRGGYTF.

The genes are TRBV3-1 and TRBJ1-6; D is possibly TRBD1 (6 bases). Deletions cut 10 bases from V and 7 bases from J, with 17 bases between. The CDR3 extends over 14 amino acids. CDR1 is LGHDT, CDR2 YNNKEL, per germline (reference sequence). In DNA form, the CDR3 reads TGTGCCACACAGACCGGGACAAAGAATTCACCCCTCCACTTT. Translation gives CATQTGTKNSPLHF.

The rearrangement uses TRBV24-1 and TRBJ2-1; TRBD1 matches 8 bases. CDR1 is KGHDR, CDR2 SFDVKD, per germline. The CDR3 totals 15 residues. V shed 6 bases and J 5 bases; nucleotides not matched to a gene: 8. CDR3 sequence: CATSNPGQENNEQFF. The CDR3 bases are TGTGCCACCAGTAACCCGGGACAGGAAAACAATGAGCAGTTCTTC.

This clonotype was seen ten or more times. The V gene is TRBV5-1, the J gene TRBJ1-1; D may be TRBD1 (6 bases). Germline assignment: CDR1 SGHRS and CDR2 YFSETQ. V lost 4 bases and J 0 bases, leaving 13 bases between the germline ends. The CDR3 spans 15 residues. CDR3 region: CASSTGGALNTEAFF. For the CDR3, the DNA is TGCGCCAGCAGCACCGGGGGGGCGTTGAACACTGAAGCTTTCTTT. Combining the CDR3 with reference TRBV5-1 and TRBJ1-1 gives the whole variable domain KAGVTQTPRYLIKTRGQQVTLSCSPISGHRSVSWYQQTPGQGLQFLFEYFSETQRNKGNFPGRFSGRQFSNSRSEMNVSTLELGDSALYLCASSTGGALNTEAFFGQGTRLTVV.